One sample yielded the 14 T cell receptor beta chains listed below, sequenced in a study of T cell clusters in autoimmune cytopenias. TRB amplification used 250 ng of peripheral blood genomic DNA. Multiplex touch-down PCR amplified TRB using TRB-A and TRB-B pools in one tube. Following a re-call of the multiplex PCR reads, TCRdb has one entry per CDR3 protein and lacks DNA. Its table records approximately 4,000 distinct CDR3 sequences. Material for sequencing was peripheral blood. These receptors originate from a human donor with an autoimmune cytopenia or autoimmune hepatitis (not recorded which).

The J gene is TRBJ2-5, the V gene TRBV5-1; TCRdb gives TRBD1 as the D gene, but with no DNA this cannot be confirmed. In germline, CDR1 is SGHRS, CDR2 YFSETQ. The CDR3 sequence is 15 residues long. CDR3 sequence reads: CASSQGQGEWETQYF.

The V gene is TRBV28, the J gene TRBJ2-7; TCRdb calls TRBD1, which cannot be checked without DNA. The CDR3 totals 13 residues. Germline assignment: CDR1 MDHEN and CDR2 SYDVKM. The CDR3 protein is CASRTADVHEQYF.

This clonotype is called large based on its frequency. The J gene is TRBJ1-2, the V gene TRBV6-4; checking the TCRdb D call of TRBD1 is not possible without DNA. CDR3 length: 16 amino acids. Germline lookup yields CDR1 MRHNA and CDR2 SNTAGT. This chain's CDR3 is CASRYRGRDPKYGYTF.

The chain joins TRBV14 to TRBJ2-3; TCRdb designates TRBD2, a call that cannot be tested without DNA. The CDR3 length is 15 residues. Germline CDR1 and CDR2: SGHDN and FVKESK. This CDR3 is CASSRGTSRIDTQYF.

This clonotype is identified as medium-sized from frequency. The rearrangement links TRBV20-1 to TRBJ2-1; TCRdb's D call, TRBD2, is unchecked because there is no DNA. Germline V gene lookup returns CDR1 DFQATT and CDR2 SNEGSKA (reference sequence). The CDR3 extends over 17 amino acids. CDR3: CSATSGGAGWSYNEQFF.

This clonotype is called medium-sized based on its frequency. This chain links TRBV6-5 with TRBJ1-1; the TCRdb D gene call, TRBD1, has no DNA to confirm it. This CDR3 comprises 15 residues. In germline, CDR1 is MNHEY, CDR2 SVGAGI. This CDR3 reads CASSYGGFMNTEAFF.

By frequency, this clonotype is medium-sized. V usage is TRBV19 and J usage is TRBJ2-2; the TRBD1 assignment by TCRdb is unverifiable without DNA. From germline, CDR1 is LNHDA and CDR2 SQIVND (reference sequence). The CDR3 spans 14 residues. The CDR3 here is CARVGGRRPGELFF.

This chain connects TRBV19 to TRBJ2-3; as DNA is missing, the TRBD2 call by TCRdb cannot be tested. Germline V gives CDR1 LNHDA, CDR2 SQIVND (reference sequence). The CDR3 consists of 16 residues. Here the CDR3 reads CASSNPGLAGADTQYF.

The chain recombines TRBV12-3 or TRBV12-4 with TRBJ2-3; without DNA, the TCRdb call of TRBD1 cannot be checked. The CDR3 loop spans 12 amino acids. The CDR3 loop reads CASSSRPGTQYF.

This clonotype counts as medium-sized by frequency. The chain recombines TRBV6-2 or TRBV6-3 with TRBJ2-2; TCRdb's D call of TRBD2 is untestable without DNA. Germline values: CDR1 MNHEY, CDR2 SVGEGT. CDR3 length equals 16 residues. CDR3 sequence: CASTNGLAGGTGELFF.

By frequency, this clonotype is medium-sized. This chain uses TRBV12-3 or TRBV12-4 with TRBJ1-2; TCRdb's D gene call, TRBD1, goes unchecked for lack of DNA. The CDR3 contains 14 residues. The CDR3 reads CASSLVVRGPGYTF.

V is TRBV27 and J is TRBJ2-7; as DNA is missing, the TRBD1 call by TCRdb cannot be tested. CDR3 size: 13 residues. Germline V CDR1 and CDR2: MNHEY, SMNVEV (reference sequence). CDR3 region: CASKKEGRYEQYF.

The rearrangement uses TRBV20-1 and TRBJ2-1; the D gene TCRdb calls, TRBD1, cannot be checked with no DNA. There are 15 residues in the CDR3. CDR1 DFQATT and CDR2 SNEGSKA come from the germline V gene (reference sequence). CDR3 sequence reads: CSASPGFGAYNEQFF.

The chain links TRBV7-2 to TRBJ1-1; the D gene TCRdb calls, TRBD1, cannot be checked with no DNA. This CDR3 is 16 amino acids long. CDR1 SGHTA and CDR2 FQGNSA come from the germline V gene. The CDR3 sequence: CASSFDGATMNTEAFF.